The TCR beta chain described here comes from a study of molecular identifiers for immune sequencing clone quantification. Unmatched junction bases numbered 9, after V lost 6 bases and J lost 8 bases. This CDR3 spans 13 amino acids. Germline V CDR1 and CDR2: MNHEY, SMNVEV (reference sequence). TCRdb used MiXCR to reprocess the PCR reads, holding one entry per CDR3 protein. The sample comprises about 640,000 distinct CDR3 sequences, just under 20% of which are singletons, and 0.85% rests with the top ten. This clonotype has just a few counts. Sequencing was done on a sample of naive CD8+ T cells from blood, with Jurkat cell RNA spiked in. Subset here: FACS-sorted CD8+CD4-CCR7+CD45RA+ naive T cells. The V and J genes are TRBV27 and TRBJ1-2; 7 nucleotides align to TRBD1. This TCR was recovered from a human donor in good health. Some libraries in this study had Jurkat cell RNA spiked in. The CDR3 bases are TGTGCCAGCAGAGGCGGGGACAGAGAAGGCTACACCTTC. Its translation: CASRGGDREGYTF.